This is a list of T cell receptor beta chains from one sample in a study of response to subunit inactivated influenza vaccine. TCRdb re-called the RT-PCR reads with MiXCR, one entry per CDR3 protein. The data show 550,000 to 650,000 distinct CDR3 sequences, approximately 10% seen once. This specimen was PBMCs from blood, taken on the day of vaccination. The receptor set was obtained from a man aged 45-65 years who received an inactivated influenza vaccine. Both conserved end residues are part of each CDR3. Each record gives: V gene, clone size, D gene, J gene, CDR3 DNA, CDR3 protein. The D gene is left open where the match is weak. Only part of the rows carry a size: once, few, many, or a class if the clone is expanded.

V gene: TRBV20-1; clone size: .; D gene: TRBD2; J gene: TRBJ2-3; CDR3 DNA: TGCAGTGCTTGGGGGGGTGCGGGAGGGCCGTTCACAGATACGCAGTATTTT; CDR3 protein: CSAWGGAGGPFTDTQYF
V gene: TRBV9; clone size: few; D gene: .; J gene: TRBJ1-4; CDR3 DNA: TGTGCCAGCAGCCCCGGCGACCAAAATGAAAAACTGTTTTTT; CDR3 protein: CASSPGDQNEKLFF
V gene: TRBV7-2; clone size: few; D gene: .; J gene: TRBJ2-5; CDR3 DNA: TGTGCCAGCAGCCTGACGCGCGGGATCCAAGAGACCCAGTACTTC; CDR3 protein: CASSLTRGIQETQYF
V gene: TRBV12-5; clone size: .; D gene: TRBD2; J gene: TRBJ2-5; CDR3 DNA: TGTGCTAGTGGTTCGGGACTAGCGGGGGGTGTCCACTTC; CDR3 protein: CASGSGLAGGVHF
V gene: TRBV5-4; clone size: few; D gene: TRBD1; J gene: TRBJ2-1; CDR3 DNA: TGTGCCAGCAGCGCCGGGACAGGGCGGGATGAGCAGTTCTTC; CDR3 protein: CASSAGTGRDEQFF
V gene: TRBV7-2; clone size: many; D gene: TRBD1; J gene: TRBJ2-7; CDR3 DNA: TGCGCCAGCAGCTCACCGGGACAGGGCTACGAGCAGTACTTC; CDR3 protein: CASSSPGQGYEQYF
V gene: TRBV6-2/TRBV6-3; clone size: many; D gene: TRBD1; J gene: TRBJ2-2; CDR3 DNA: TGTGCCAGCAGTTACCCGCCGGGGACAGGGGGGAACACCGGGGAGCTGTTTTTT; CDR3 protein: CASSYPPGTGGNTGELFF
V gene: TRBV29-1; clone size: .; D gene: .; J gene: TRBJ2-7; CDR3 DNA: TGCAGCGTCGGGGGCCTCAAACCCTACGAGCAGTACTTC; CDR3 protein: CSVGGLKPYEQYF
V gene: TRBV6-1; clone size: many; D gene: .; J gene: TRBJ2-2; CDR3 DNA: TGTGCCAGCCAGCCCGGGGGGCTAAGCACCGGGGAGCTGTTTTTT; CDR3 protein: CASQPGGLSTGELFF
V gene: TRBV11-1; clone size: .; D gene: .; J gene: TRBJ2-5; CDR3 DNA: TGTGCCAGCAGCCGCGCGGGGTTAGGAGTGGCGGTCTCCCACCACCAAGAGACCCAGTACTTC; CDR3 protein: CASSRAGLGVAVSHHQETQYF
V gene: TRBV12-3/TRBV12-4; clone size: many; D gene: .; J gene: TRBJ2-2; CDR3 DNA: TGTGCCACGAGGGGGGGAGAGGCCGGGGAGCTGTTTTTT; CDR3 protein: CATRGGEAGELFF
V gene: TRBV10-3; clone size: few; D gene: .; J gene: TRBJ2-7; CDR3 DNA: TGTGCCATCAGTGAGTCAAGGCAGGGGGGTCCCTACGAGCAGTACTTC; CDR3 protein: CAISESRQGGPYEQYF
V gene: TRBV5-6; clone size: few; D gene: TRBD1; J gene: TRBJ2-3; CDR3 DNA: TGTGCCAGCAGCCCGGACAGGGCCTTCACAGATACGCAGTATTTT; CDR3 protein: CASSPDRAFTDTQYF
V gene: TRBV20-1; clone size: .; D gene: .; J gene: TRBJ2-6; CDR3 DNA: TGCAGTGCTAGTCTTGGGGGAAGCACTGGGGCCAACGTCCTGACTTTC; CDR3 protein: CSASLGGSTGANVLTF
V gene: TRBV5-1; clone size: .; D gene: .; J gene: TRBJ2-5; CDR3 DNA: TGCGCCAGCAGCCCTATGCCGGAAGAGACCCAGTACTTC; CDR3 protein: CASSPMPEETQYF
V gene: TRBV11-2; clone size: .; D gene: TRBD1; J gene: TRBJ2-2; CDR3 DNA: TGTGCCAGCAGAACCTCTCCCCTGGGACAGGGGAACACCGGGGAGCTGTTTTTT; CDR3 protein: CASRTSPLGQGNTGELFF
V gene: TRBV4-2; clone size: few; D gene: .; J gene: TRBJ2-5; CDR3 DNA: TGTGCCAGCAGCCAAGATTGGGTGGCGGAGACCCAGTACTTC; CDR3 protein: CASSQDWVAETQYF
V gene: TRBV14; clone size: .; D gene: .; J gene: TRBJ2-1; CDR3 DNA: TGTGCCAGCAGCCGCGCGGACGAAGTTTTCTACAATGAGCAGTTCTTC; CDR3 protein: CASSRADEVFYNEQFF
V gene: TRBV6-2/TRBV6-3; clone size: .; D gene: TRBD1; J gene: TRBJ1-5; CDR3 DNA: TGTGCCAGCAGTTACTCGAGAGCTCGGACAGGGGGCCGATGGAGCAATCAGCCCCAGCATTTT; CDR3 protein: CASSYSRARTGGRWSNQPQHF
V gene: TRBV5-1; clone size: few; D gene: .; J gene: TRBJ1-1; CDR3 DNA: TGCGCCAGCAGCCTAGGACCCACTGGGAACACTGAAGCTTTCTTT; CDR3 protein: CASSLGPTGNTEAFF
V gene: TRBV20-1; clone size: few; D gene: .; J gene: TRBJ2-5; CDR3 DNA: TGCAGTGCCCTAGCAGGGCATCAAGAGACCCAGTACTTC; CDR3 protein: CSALAGHQETQYF
V gene: TRBV4-2; clone size: .; D gene: TRBD2; J gene: TRBJ2-4; CDR3 DNA: TGTGCCAGCAGCCAAGGGCCCGGGACTAAGCAGTACTTC; CDR3 protein: CASSQGPGTKQYF
V gene: TRBV18; clone size: many; D gene: TRBD2; J gene: TRBJ2-1; CDR3 DNA: TGTGCCAGCTCACCAACTAGCGGGAGGCCCACCCGTTCCAATGGTGAGCAGTTCTTC; CDR3 protein: CASSPTSGRPTRSNGEQFF
V gene: TRBV3-1; clone size: once; D gene: TRBD2; J gene: TRBJ2-3; CDR3 DNA: TGTGCCAGCAGCACGCAAAGCGGGGGCCTCACCGATACGCAGTATTTT; CDR3 protein: CASSTQSGGLTDTQYF
V gene: TRBV29-1; clone size: .; D gene: TRBD2; J gene: TRBJ2-3; CDR3 DNA: TGCAGCGTGGGCCCGAGACTAGCGGGGGGGCCAGATACGCAGTATTTT; CDR3 protein: CSVGPRLAGGPDTQYF
V gene: TRBV11-2; clone size: many; D gene: TRBD2; J gene: TRBJ2-7; CDR3 DNA: TGTGCCAGCAGCTCCTTAGCCGCTAGCGGGAGTTACGAGCAGTACTTC; CDR3 protein: CASSSLAASGSYEQYF
V gene: TRBV24-1; clone size: .; D gene: TRBD2; J gene: TRBJ2-1; CDR3 DNA: TGTGCCACCAGTGATAGGCTAGCGGGAGTCTCCTACAATGAGCAGTTCTTC; CDR3 protein: CATSDRLAGVSYNEQFF
V gene: TRBV18; clone size: .; D gene: .; J gene: TRBJ2-6; CDR3 DNA: TGTGCCAGCTCACCCCTGGCCACCGGACGCTCTGGGGCCAACGTCCTGACTTTC; CDR3 protein: CASSPLATGRSGANVLTF
V gene: TRBV5-5; clone size: .; D gene: TRBD2; J gene: TRBJ2-3; CDR3 DNA: TGTGCCAGCAGCTTTGCGGGAGTTCACACAGATACGCAGTATTTT; CDR3 protein: CASSFAGVHTDTQYF
V gene: TRBV7-9; clone size: .; D gene: .; J gene: TRBJ2-1; CDR3 DNA: TGTGCCAGCAGCTTAGCGGGGGCTAGCCCGACCAATGAGCAGTTCTTC; CDR3 protein: CASSLAGASPTNEQFF
V gene: TRBV29-1; clone size: .; D gene: .; J gene: TRBJ1-1; CDR3 DNA: TGCAGCGTGGCCCCTAGGGCTCGTGACGAAGCTTTCTTT; CDR3 protein: CSVAPRARDEAFF
V gene: TRBV3-1; clone size: .; D gene: TRBD2; J gene: TRBJ2-1; CDR3 DNA: TGTGCCAGCAGCCCTTTTGGGACTAGCGGGGCATACAATGAGCAGTTCTTC; CDR3 protein: CASSPFGTSGAYNEQFF
V gene: TRBV12-3/TRBV12-4; clone size: many; D gene: .; J gene: TRBJ2-7; CDR3 DNA: TGTGCCAGCAGCAGCTCCTATTACGAGCAGTACTTC; CDR3 protein: CASSSSYYEQYF
V gene: TRBV6-1; clone size: .; D gene: TRBD1; J gene: TRBJ2-5; CDR3 DNA: TGTGCCAGCAAGGTGACAGGGGGAGAGACCCAGTACTTC; CDR3 protein: CASKVTGGETQYF
V gene: TRBV30; clone size: .; D gene: .; J gene: TRBJ1-1; CDR3 DNA: TGTGCCTCCGACGGACTTGGTCGCACTGAAGCTTTCTTT; CDR3 protein: CASDGLGRTEAFF
V gene: TRBV7-9; clone size: few; D gene: .; J gene: TRBJ2-5; CDR3 DNA: TGTGCCAGCAGCCCCGGGGTTGAAGAGACCCAGTACTTC; CDR3 protein: CASSPGVEETQYF
V gene: TRBV4-3; clone size: .; D gene: .; J gene: TRBJ2-2; CDR3 DNA: TGCGCCAGCAGCCAAGATATAGACACCGGGGAGCTGTTTTTT; CDR3 protein: CASSQDIDTGELFF
V gene: TRBV29-1; clone size: few; D gene: TRBD1; J gene: TRBJ2-1; CDR3 DNA: TGCAGCGGGCACCTCGGGGACAGGACCCGAAATGAGCAGTTCTTC; CDR3 protein: CSGHLGDRTRNEQFF
V gene: TRBV21-1; clone size: few; D gene: .; J gene: TRBJ2-5; CDR3 DNA: TGTGCCAGCAGCAAAGATTTAGTCAGGGGTCAAGAGACCCAGTACTTC; CDR3 protein: CASSKDLVRGQETQYF
V gene: TRBV29-1; clone size: .; D gene: .; J gene: TRBJ2-2; CDR3 DNA: TGCAGCGCCGGGACTTTTAACACCGGGGAGCTGTTTTTT; CDR3 protein: CSAGTFNTGELFF
V gene: TRBV7-8; clone size: many; D gene: .; J gene: TRBJ2-3; CDR3 DNA: TGTGCCAGCAGCTTGCTTGGCCGCACAGATACGCAGTATTTT; CDR3 protein: CASSLLGRTDTQYF